This T cell receptor beta chain is drawn from a study of CD8 T cells in ankylosing spondylitis. Study results and limitations: Earlier literature documents some of the motif variants in reactive arthritis synovial fluid and blood. Researchers report that disease-linked clones proved CD8+ and relatively rare in peripheral blood. It appeared that ankylosing spondylitis blood was characterized by a TCR beta motif of fewer than 10 highly homologous variants.

A note on this clonotype: Its antigen is still unknown.

In making TCR beta libraries, quantitative 5'-RACE with molecular barcodes was used. TCRdb re-called the 5' RACE reads with MiXCR, one entry per CDR3 protein. In the table there are under 550,000 distinct CDR3 sequences, about 24% of which are singletons. The sequence derives from a male donor with ankylosing spondylitis. Input material: blood, either unsorted or a sorted T cell fraction (not recorded which).

The CDR3 bases are TGTGCCAGCAGCCCGAGGGACGCTGGGGCCAACGTCCTGACTTTC. It translates to CASSPRDAGANVLTF. This chain links TRBV14 with TRBJ2-6; D is possibly TRBD1 or TRBD2 (5 bases each). Trimming cost V 4 bases and J 2 bases, with 9 bases left between them. Germline V CDR1 and CDR2: SGHDN, FVKESK. The CDR3 totals 15 residues.